The following is a T cell receptor beta chain sequence with its context. These data originate in a study of technical replicates of blood from a few donors. TCRdb's table, derived via immunoSEQ multiplex PCR, lists solely in-frame clones and lacks some. The table includes 55,000 to 85,000 clones, around 97% detected once. The CDR3 totals 16 residues. V shed 5 bases and J 2 bases; nucleotides not matched to a gene: 6. Germline CDR1 reads ENHRY; CDR2 reads SYGVKD. The sequence derives from a human donor in good health. The V gene is TRBV10-3, the J gene TRBJ2-2; 9 bases align to TRBD1. The sequenced sample was T cells isolated from PBMCs. The chain's CDR3 is CAISSPGQGNTGELFF. CDR3 sequence (DNA): TGTGCCATCAGTTCGCCGGGACAGGGTAACACCGGGGAGCTGTTTTTT.